This entry describes one T cell receptor beta chain. With 1 base removed from V and 4 bases from J, the gap between germline ends came to 14 bases. Germline lookup yields CDR1 SGHNT and CDR2 YENEEA. CDR3 length equals 16 residues. The data are from a study of blood T cell repertoires in COVID-19. The repertoire was sequenced with immunoSEQ multiplex PCR; TCRdb's copy has only in-frame clones and lacks some. The sample lists more than 95,000 clones; about four fifths were seen once. The chain is built from TRBV11-3 and TRBJ1-5; D may be TRBD1 (5 bases). The sequence derives from an elderly woman with active or convalescent COVID-19. The specimen sequenced was peripheral blood. CDR3 coding DNA: TGTGCCAGCAGCTTAGTTGGGGCAGCCCAAAATCAGCCCCAGCATTTT. Amino acids: CASSLVGAAQNQPQHF.